This T cell receptor beta chain was observed in a study of blood T cell repertoires in COVID-19 (dated by TCRdb to the early 2020s). Some background on the complete study: Samples covering the acute and convalescent phases of COVID-19 were provided by collaborators in the United States, Italy and Spain. The prospective study material was composed of cDNA or gDNA derived from T cells, B-cell-depleted T cells, or PBMCs. The repertoires were released in a freely available public database intended as a resource for research on the immune response to SARS-CoV-2. Where available, HLA class I and class II types were obtained from metadata supplied by the sample provider rather than from assay-based typing. Samples came from the ongoing ImmuneRACE study (first 160 participants) plus 1,254 subjects from 6 global collaborators. The dataset comprised deeply sampled blood TCRbeta repertoires from subjects exposed to, actively infected with, or recovered from COVID-19. The sample metadata nearly always contained a de-identified subject ID, COVID-19 status, age in years and sex.

V sheds 2 bases and J sheds 1 base, leaving 14 bases between their ends. The germline V gene gives CDR1 as MDHEN and CDR2 as SYDVKM. The CDR3 sequence holds 16 residues, the cysteine and phenylalanine included. Left in the record is the CDR3 DNA by itself, 48 bases read in frame from the first base. Each collaborating institution followed its own protocols to collect whole blood in K2EDTA tubes. For TCRbeta analysis, collaborators shipped samples in one of three forms: frozen whole blood, isolated PBMCs, or DNA extracted from either of those sample types. TCRbeta CDR3 regions were amplified from genomic DNA by means of the immunoSEQ Assay, a bias-controlled multiplex PCR. As for the original processing: Nucleated cell counts per sample were estimated from amplification of reference gene primers within the assay. To quantify the absolute abundance of each unique TCRbeta CDR3 rearrangement, sequence reads were collapsed and filtered. For each sample, productive Simpson clonality was calculated as the square root of Simpson's diversity index across productive rearrangements. Entries here come from immuneACCESS through TCRdb and include only in-frame sequences with V and J called. Some clones fail to appear in such tables; in the studies checked, an unresolved V gene covers under half of the shortfall, and the cause of the remainder is unknown. From that table come the V and J calls and clone size; the DNA was used to work out D and trimming. Present in this sample are roughly 92,000 clones, 90% of which were seen just once. The ten largest clones represent roughly 4% of the sample.

What the study reported, not specific to this receptor: The quantity of clinical and demographic metadata differed by source and by participant and was supplied without curation.

Worth noting for this clone: Its antigen is not yet known. The record has no base qualities; no much larger clone is one base away.

The material sequenced was peripheral blood. The V and J segments used are TRBV28 and TRBJ2-5, and TRBD1 may be the D gene, going by 6 matching bases. The TCR sequence derives from a woman over 75 with active or convalescent COVID-19. The CDR3: CASSLSRGRGQETQYF. In nucleotide form, the sequence is TGTGCCAGCAGTTTAAGCAGGGGAAGGGGCCAAGAGACCCAGTACTTC. Full variable domain (CDR3 extended with the reference TRBV28 and TRBJ2-5 proteins): DVKVTQSSRYLVKRTGEKVFLECVQDMDHENMFWYRQDPGLGLRLIYFSYDVKMKEKGDIPEGYSVSREKKERFSLILESASTNQTSMYLCASSLSRGRGQETQYFGPGTRLLVL.